What follows are 11 T cell receptor beta chains derived from one specimen sequenced in a study of T cells in localized non-small cell lung cancer. Generated by immunoSEQ multiplex PCR, the TCRdb table keeps only in-frame clones and is missing some. The profile shows about 25,000 clones, about 87% of them singletons. The source was peripheral blood mononuclear cells, collected before any cancer treatment. These receptor sequences come from a woman aged 35 to 69 with stage III lung adenocarcinoma.

This chain uses TRBV6-5 with TRBJ1-5; no reliable D call. Trimming took off 0 bases at V and 3 bases at J, with 3 bases between the two ends. This CDR3 is 13 amino acids long. Per the germline V gene, CDR1 is MNHEY and CDR2 is SVGAGI. The CDR3 is CASSYSVNQPQHF. The CDR3 DNA reads TGTGCCAGCAGTTACTCAGTCAATCAGCCCCAGCATTTT.

The chain employs TRBV2 and TRBJ1-1, with D possibly matching TRBD1 (5 bases). V was clipped by 9 bases and J by 1 base, with 12 bases between them. The CDR3 contains 13 residues. Germline V gives CDR1 SNHLY, CDR2 FYNNEI. This CDR3 reads CARIREWNTEAFF. CDR3 bases: TGTGCCAGGATCAGGGAGTGGAACACTGAAGCTTTCTTT. The entire variable domain, with the rest obtained from reference TRBV2 and TRBJ1-1, is as follows: EPEVTQTPSHQVTQMGQEVILRCVPISNHLYFYWYRQILGQKVEFLVSFYNNEISEKSEIFDDQFSVERPDGSNFTLKIRSTKLEDSAMYFCARIREWNTEAFFGQGTRLTVV.

This clone was seen a handful of times. This chain uses TRBV19 with TRBJ2-7, with TRBD1 matching over 7 bases. J gave up 2 bases and V 5 bases, and 3 bases lay outside the gene matches. Germline V gene data show CDR1 as LNHDA and CDR2 as SQIVND (reference sequence). The CDR3 has 13 amino acids. As DNA, the CDR3 is TGTGCCAGTAGTGACAGGGCCACCTACGAGCAGTACTTC. Translation gives CASSDRATYEQYF.

This rearrangement joins TRBV28 to TRBJ2-3; a weak D match, TRBD2 (6 bases). CDR1 and CDR2 (germline): MDHEN, SYDVKM. With 3 bases removed from V and 2 bases from J, the gap between germline ends came to 12 bases. This CDR3 is 15 amino acids long. The CDR3 DNA reads TGTGCCAGCAGTTTTCAGGGAGGCGCCACAGATACGCAGTATTTT. Its translation is CASSFQGGATDTQYF.

This sequence joins TRBV11-2 and TRBJ1-1, with 8 nucleotides matching TRBD1. The length of the CDR3 is 15 residues. Germline V gives CDR1 SGHAT, CDR2 FQNNGV. The ends lost 1 base at V and 4 bases at J; junction bases unmatched: 5. CDR3 bases: TGTGCCAGCAGCTTAGTAGACAGGGGCTTCACTGAAGCTTTCTTT. Protein: CASSLVDRGFTEAFF.

V is TRBV5-1 and J is TRBJ2-7; the D is unclear. The length of the CDR3 is 13 residues. The V gene's germline CDR1 is SGHRS and CDR2 YFSETQ. V lost 5 bases and J lost 3, with 12 bases in between. CDR3 sequence reads: CASRSSNGYEQYF. In nucleotides, the CDR3 is TGCGCCAGCAGATCGTCAAACGGCTACGAGCAGTACTTC.

This chain joins TRBV6-4 and TRBJ2-2; TRBD1 agrees at 7 bases. V was pared by 10 bases and J by 4 bases, with 9 bases of the junction left unmatched. The CDR3 is made up of 14 amino acids. The V gene's germline CDR1 is MRHNA and CDR2 SNTAGT. CDR3 region: CATSEAGGTGELFF. The DNA of the CDR3 is TGTGCCACCTCCGAGGCAGGGGGCACCGGGGAGCTGTTTTTT.

CDR3 DNA sequence: TGTGCCAGTAGTACAGGACAGGGTAAAGCCTATGGCTACACCTTC. This sequence encodes CASSTGQGKAYGYTF. The chain has TRBV19 and TRBJ1-2; 8 bases are a match to TRBD1. The trim removed 4 bases at V and 4 bases at J, leaving 8 bases unmatched. The CDR3 contains 15 residues. Germline assignment: CDR1 LNHDA and CDR2 SQIVND (reference sequence). Together with reference TRBV19 and TRBJ1-2, the CDR3 gives the full variable domain: DGGITQSPKYLFRKEGQNVTLSCEQNLNHDAMYWYRQDPGQGLRLIYYSQIVNDFQKGDIAEGYSVSREKKESFPLTVTSAQKNPTAFYLCASSTGQGKAYGYTFGSGTRLTVV.

This chain uses TRBV10-2 with TRBJ2-1; 7 bases fit TRBD1. Germline CDR1 reads WSHSY; CDR2 reads SAAADI. There are 14 residues in the CDR3. J was trimmed by 4 bases and V by 2 bases; bases with no gene match: 2. In DNA form, the CDR3 reads TGCGCCAGCAGTGAGGACAGGGAGTACAATGAGCAGTTCTTC. Translation: CASSEDREYNEQFF.

This chain uses TRBV4-2 with TRBJ2-5; 13 nucleotides match TRBD2. V lost 4 bases, J lost 4 bases, and 6 bases stayed unmatched. This CDR3 spans 16 amino acids. Germline assignment: CDR1 LGHNA and CDR2 YNFKEQ. CDR3 nucleotide sequence: TGTGCCAGCAGCCCGGGACTAGCGGGACGGACAGAGACCCAGTACTTC. Encoded protein: CASSPGLAGRTETQYF.

The chain recombines TRBV6-1 with TRBJ1-1; D is unclear. V dropped 10 bases and J dropped 1 base, with 16 bases sitting between them. Germline-derived CDR1 and CDR2 are MNHNS and SASEGT. This CDR3 spans 14 amino acids. The CDR3 DNA follows: TGTGCCACCCTGGTTGGGGTCGGGAACACTGAAGCTTTCTTT. Amino acids: CATLVGVGNTEAFF.